Below, 8 T cell receptor beta chains from the same sample are listed, as sequenced in a study of PD-1 blockade in classical Hodgkin lymphoma. Profiled with immunoSEQ multiplex PCR; TCRdb holds only in-frame clones, not every one. The sample lists 45,000 or so clones; roughly 90% were seen once. Each patient's relapse followed autologous stem cell transplantation, and brentuximab vedotin exposure varied. The starting material was peripheral blood mononuclear cells (PBMCs), obtained at baseline. The source is a human donor with classical Hodgkin lymphoma.

The chain carries TRBV20-1 and TRBJ2-7; D remains unclear. The length of the CDR3 is 11 residues. Germline V CDR1 and CDR2: DFQATT, SNEGSKA (reference sequence). Trimming took 3 bases from V and 0 from J, leaving 3 bases between them. In nucleotides, the CDR3 is TGCAGTGCTAGCGGCTCCTACGAGCAGTACTTC. Translation gives CSASGSYEQYF.

The chain links TRBV29-1 to TRBJ1-5; no clear D gene. The CDR3 has 13 residues. V was clipped by 4 bases and J by 5 bases, with 12 bases between them. Germline V CDR1 and CDR2: SQVTM, ANQGSEA. The CDR3 sequence: CSVAGSTYQPQHF. In nucleotides, the CDR3 is TGCAGCGTTGCAGGCAGCACGTATCAGCCCCAGCATTTT.

The chain combines TRBV28 with TRBJ1-4; D call uncertain. CDR3 length equals 15 residues. The V gene's germline CDR1 is MDHEN and CDR2 SYDVKM. V dropped 7 bases and J dropped 8 bases, with 20 bases sitting between them. In DNA, the CDR3 is TGTGCCAGCACTCCCTCCGACGTTCCGCACGAAAAACTGTTTTTT. It is translated as CASTPSDVPHEKLFF.

V gene TRBV7-2 combines with J gene TRBJ2-1; 9 bases agree with TRBD2. CDR1 is SGHTA and CDR2 is FQGNSA in the germline V gene. Unmatched junction bases numbered 17, after V lost 5 bases and J lost 9 bases. CDR3 length: 17 residues. The CDR3 protein is CASSPTMGRGGQGEQFF. DNA for the CDR3: TGTGCCAGCAGCCCCACCATGGGGCGGGGGGGCCAGGGTGAGCAGTTCTTC. Full variable domain (outside the CDR3, taken from reference TRBV7-2 and TRBJ2-1): GAGVSQSPSNKVTEKGKDVELRCDPISGHTALYWYRQSLGQGLEFLIYFQGNSAPDKSGLPSDRFSAERTGGSVSTLTIQRTQQEDSAVYLCASSPTMGRGGQGEQFFGPGTRLTVL.

The chain employs TRBV7-8 and TRBJ2-5; 9 bases agree with TRBD2. Per the germline V gene, CDR1 is SGHVS and CDR2 is FQNEAQ. The CDR3 length is 16 residues. With V trimmed by 3 bases and J by 6 bases, 11 bases remained unmatched. The CDR3 here is CASSFSGGGAIKTQYF. The CDR3 DNA follows: TGTGCCAGCAGCTTCTCTGGCGGGGGGGCCATAAAGACCCAGTACTTC.

The genes are TRBV5-1 and TRBJ1-5; D gene unclear. Trimming took 0 bases from V and 6 from J, leaving 7 bases between them. The CDR3 contains 13 residues. The germline CDR1 and CDR2 sequences are SGHRS and YFSETQ. In DNA form, the CDR3 reads TGCGCCAGCAGCTTGGGAGGAGGTCAGCCCCAGCATTTT. The encoded protein is CASSLGGGQPQHF.

The rearrangement uses TRBV4-3 and TRBJ2-7; D perhaps matches TRBD1 (6 bases). V was shortened by 3 bases and J by 4 bases, with 10 bases between the two germline ends. Germline assignment: CDR1 LGHNA and CDR2 YSLEER. This CDR3 has 13 residues. The CDR3 is CASSQAQGYEQYF. The CDR3 DNA is TGCGCCAGCAGCCAGGCTCAGGGGTACGAGCAGTACTTC.

The chain uses TRBV19 and TRBJ1-5; D perhaps matches TRBD1 (5 bases). V dropped 3 bases and J dropped 2 bases, with 14 bases sitting between them. Per germline, CDR1 LNHDA and CDR2 SQIVND (reference sequence). This CDR3 has 16 residues. The CDR3 sequence: CASSMYGGSGNQPQHF. The CDR3, as DNA: TGTGCCAGTAGTATGTATGGGGGATCGGGCAATCAGCCCCAGCATTTT.